The next 23 T cell receptor beta chains were all read from a single sample in a study of early T cells in non-severe SARS-CoV-2 infection (dated by TCRdb to the early 2020s). Library preparation employed 5' RACE. These reads were obtained on a NextSeq 500. The public sequencing data were trimmed at Q25 with fastp and processed into clonotypes with MiXCR by TCRdb, which kept only in-frame beta chains. Each CDR3 protein gets just one entry, which takes the most common genes and DNA from the rows behind it. This sample has some 27,000 distinct CDR3 sequences in its table, and more than 4% of those were observed once. The ten largest clones capture approximately 10% of the sample. Sequences were obtained from whole blood. The receptors were gathered from an adult who was a healthcare worker with PCR-confirmed SARS-CoV-2 infection or an uninfected control (not recorded which).

This clonotype was observed at least ten times. The V call is TRBV5-6, the J call TRBJ2-1; 8 bases align to TRBD2. Germline V gene data show CDR1 as SGHDT and CDR2 as YYEEEE. The CDR3 extends over 14 amino acids. J was trimmed by 9 bases and V by 2 bases; bases with no gene match: 7. CDR3 DNA: TGTGCCAGCAGCTTAGGACTAGCTTCCGGTGAGCAGTTCTTC. Translation gives CASSLGLASGEQFF.

This clonotype was detected ten times or more. The rearrangement links TRBV20-1 to TRBJ2-7; perhaps D is TRBD1 or TRBD2 (7 bases each). The V gene lost 0 bases and the J gene lost 6 bases, with 15 bases spanning the gap. CDR1 and CDR2 (germline): DFQATT, SNEGSKA (reference sequence). The CDR3 has 14 residues. CDR3 nucleotide sequence: TGCAGTGCTAGAGAAGTGGGAGGGGGCGCCGAGCAGTACTTC. Translation: CSAREVGGGAEQYF.

This clonotype was seen many times. V is TRBV7-6 and J is TRBJ2-3, with D possibly TRBD2 on 5 matching bases. V lost 5 bases, J lost 6 bases, and 24 bases lay in between. Per germline, CDR1 SGHVS and CDR2 FNYEAQ. The CDR3 is 17 residues long. The CDR3 DNA reads TGTGCCAGCAGCCCTCCCCGCTTAGCGAGTCTAACGGATACGCAGTATTTT. Its translation is CASSPPRLASLTDTQYF.

This clonotype showed up many times. The chain links TRBV5-1 to TRBJ2-1; D not resolved. Germline CDR1 SGHRS, CDR2 YFSETQ. V shed 0 bases and J shed 8 bases, with 12 bases lying between them. CDR3 size: 14 residues. The CDR3 DNA reads TGCGCCAGCAGCTTGGGACCACAGAGCGATGAGCAGTTCTTC. Its protein is CASSLGPQSDEQFF.

With respect to this clonotype: A read error is possible here, since a much larger clone lies one base away. V and J are TRBV29-1 and TRBJ2-5; D gene ambiguous. CDR1 is SQVTM, CDR2 ANQGSEA, per germline. The CDR3 is 12 residues long. The CDR3, as DNA: TGCGGCGTTGGTAGCATCCAAGAGACCCAGTACTTC. It specifies CGVGSIQETQYF.

This clonotype was detected ten times or more. The chain combines TRBV6-2 or TRBV6-3 with TRBJ2-3; 7 nucleotides match TRBD2. The J segment lost 5 bases and the V segment lost 0 bases, leaving 5 bases of the junction unmatched. CDR1 is MNHEY and CDR2 is SVGEGT in the germline V gene. The CDR3 covers 15 residues. As DNA, the CDR3 is TGTGCCAGCAGTTACTCGTTCCTAGCGGTAGATACGCAGTATTTT. Encoded protein: CASSYSFLAVDTQYF.

On this clonotype itself: A read error may be the cause here, since a much bigger clone is one base away. The CDR3 end shows no conserved phenylalanine or tryptophan, and so a read error is likely. The chain joins TRBV19 to TRBJ2-7, with 9 nucleotides matching TRBD1. V was clipped by 8 bases and J by 4 bases; unmatched bases: 9. CDR1 is LNHDA, CDR2 SQIVND, per germline (reference sequence). The CDR3 loop spans 14 amino acids. The CDR3 loop reads CASSRGQGIYEQYI. CDR3 bases: TGTGCCAGTTCCCGTGGACAGGGGATTTACGAGCAGTACATC.

This clonotype was observed a few times. At one of its ends the junction is not consistent with the germline gene, which may arise from a read error. The chain combines TRBV12-5 with TRBJ2-5, with a tentative D call TRBD1 (5 bases). Germline CDR1 LGHNT, CDR2 FRNRAP. The CDR3 is 11 amino acids. CDR3 sequence reads: CASGEDHPRDF. CDR3 nucleotide sequence: TGTGCTAGTGGTGAGGACCACCCCAGGGACTTC.

This clonotype was recorded many times. The chain employs TRBV3-1 and TRBJ2-7; 8 nucleotides agree with TRBD2. The length of the CDR3 is 16 residues. Germline CDR1 and CDR2: LGHDT and YNNKEL (reference sequence). The V gene end was trimmed by 5 bases and the J gene end by 6 bases; junction bases not matched to a gene: 15. Here the CDR3 DNA reads TGTGCCAGCAGCTCCACGATAGCGGGATTAGGTCGCGAGCAGTACTTC. Its protein product is CASSSTIAGLGREQYF.

In this sample, this clonotype turned up many times. The V call is TRBV6-1, the J call TRBJ2-3, with D tentatively TRBD1 (5 bases). Trimming stripped 7 bases from V and 1 base from J, with 15 bases between. Germline-derived CDR1 and CDR2 are MNHNS and SASEGT. This CDR3 spans 15 amino acids. The DNA for the CDR3 is TGTGCCAGCACCACCAACACAGGTCGCACAGATACGCAGTATTTT. This translates into CASTTNTGRTDTQYF.

In this sample, this clonotype turned up many times. The chain is built from TRBV20-1 and TRBJ1-5; D not certain. Trimming removed 4 bases at V and 9 bases at J, with 13 bases between. The CDR3 contains 12 residues. Germline V CDR1 and CDR2: DFQATT, SNEGSKA (reference sequence). In DNA form, the CDR3 reads TGCAGTGCTAAGGCGAGTCTTCGGCCCCAGCATTTT. It codes for CSAKASLRPQHF.

This clonotype came up many times. This chain uses TRBV5-6 with TRBJ2-7; D gene ambiguous. V gave up 2 bases and J gave up 0 bases, with 12 bases separating them. The CDR3 has 15 residues. Germline values: CDR1 SGHDT, CDR2 YYEEEE. The CDR3 reads CASSFDLQSSYEQYF. CDR3 coding DNA: TGTGCCAGCAGCTTTGACCTTCAAAGCTCCTACGAGCAGTACTTC.

This clonotype was found many times. CDR3 in DNA: TGTGCCAGTAGTATAGCCTCCGGGACAGGGAAGACCGGGGAGCTGTTTTTT. Protein: CASSIASGTGKTGELFF. J is TRBJ2-2 and V is TRBV19; TRBD1 matches at 9 bases. Germline V gene sequence: CDR1 LNHDA, CDR2 SQIVND (reference sequence). Trimming cost V 1 base and J 5 bases; bases outside gene matches: 8. CDR3 length: 17 amino acids.

This clonotype was detected ten times or more. The V and J genes are TRBV28 and TRBJ1-1, with a tentative D call TRBD1 (6 bases). V shed 11 bases and J shed 0 bases, with 13 bases lying between them. This CDR3 region has 13 residues. CDR1 and CDR2 (germline): MDHEN, SYDVKM. The CDR3: CAVTGLMNTEAFF. CDR3 nucleotide sequence: TGTGCCGTAACAGGGCTCATGAACACTGAAGCTTTCTTT.

The sample holds many counts of this clonotype. The chain employs TRBV29-1 and TRBJ2-1; 11 positions match TRBD2. This CDR3 region has 13 residues. Germline loops: CDR1 SQVTM, CDR2 ANQGSEA. With V trimmed by 5 bases and J by 8 bases, 5 bases remained unmatched. CDR3 in amino acids: CSVLAGGGDEQFF. DNA of the CDR3: TGCAGCGTTCTAGCGGGAGGAGGAGATGAGCAGTTCTTC.

In its sample, this clonotype was seen many times. The chain combines TRBV29-1 with TRBJ2-1, with D possibly TRBD2 on 6 matching bases. Trimming left V 6 bases short and J 8 bases short, with 14 bases between. This CDR3 is 12 amino acids long. Germline-derived CDR1 and CDR2 are SQVTM and ANQGSEA. The CDR3 protein is CSVWWGVDEQFF. CDR3 coding DNA: TGCAGCGTCTGGTGGGGGGTGGATGAGCAGTTCTTC.

The chain uses TRBV12-3 or TRBV12-4 and TRBJ2-6, with D possibly TRBD1 on 6 matching bases. V shed 6 bases and J shed 1 base, with 7 bases lying between them. The CDR3 loop spans 14 amino acids. The CDR3 protein is CASRQGSGANVLTF. The CDR3 DNA reads TGTGCCAGCAGACAGGGATCTGGGGCCAACGTCCTGACTTTC.

This clonotype was detected only a few times. The chain couples TRBV29-1 to TRBJ2-1; 11 bases align to TRBD2. This CDR3 is 13 amino acids long. J lost 9 bases, V lost 7 bases, and 8 bases had no gene match. Germline V gives CDR1 SQVTM, CDR2 ANQGSEA. CDR3 sequence reads: CSGAGLAGGEQFF. The CDR3 coding sequence is TGCAGCGGGGCCGGTCTAGCGGGAGGTGAGCAGTTCTTC.

In its sample, this clonotype was seen many times. The V call is TRBV7-9, the J call TRBJ2-7; D may correspond to TRBD1 or TRBD2 (5 bases each). Trimming cost V 8 bases and J 1 base, with 15 bases left between them. CDR3 length equals 14 residues. CDR1 is SEHNR, CDR2 FQNEAQ, per germline (reference sequence). The CDR3 loop is CASGSRGESYEQYF. The DNA of the CDR3 is TGTGCCAGCGGGTCGAGGGGAGAGTCCTACGAGCAGTACTTC.

V and J are TRBV2 and TRBJ1-4; 7 positions agree with TRBD1. This CDR3 comprises 13 residues. Trimming removed 6 bases from V and 7 bases from J; junction bases left unmatched: 5. Looked up from germline, CDR1 is SNHLY and CDR2 is FYNNEI. The CDR3 bases are TGTGCCAGCAGGAGGGACAGACTTGAAAAACTGTTTTTT. The encoded protein is CASRRDRLEKLFF.

This chain connects TRBV14 to TRBJ2-3; no clear D gene. Trimming pared 0 bases from V and 6 bases from J, leaving 7 bases between. From germline, CDR1 is SGHDN and CDR2 FVKESK. The CDR3 consists of 13 residues. The CDR3 reads CASSQDIRDTQYF. The CDR3 nucleotides read TGTGCCAGCAGCCAAGATATCAGGGATACGCAGTATTTT. Full variable domain (rest looked up from reference TRBV14 and TRBJ2-3): EAGVTQFPSHSVIEKGQTVTLRCDPISGHDNLYWYRRVMGKEIKFLLHFVKESKQDESGMPNNRFLAERTGGTYSTLKVQPAELEDSGVYFCASSQDIRDTQYFGPGTRLTVL.

This clonotype was seen more than once but under ten times. The chain has TRBV7-2 and TRBJ2-7; D not certain. Trimming stripped 6 bases from V and 0 bases from J, with 9 bases between. The CDR3 consists of 13 residues. Germline V gene data show CDR1 as SGHTA and CDR2 as FQGNSA. This CDR3 is CASSRAFSYEQYF. DNA for the CDR3: TGTGCCAGCAGTCGGGCATTCTCCTACGAGCAGTACTTC.

This clonotype was picked up many times. This chain links TRBV6-6 with TRBJ2-5; maybe TRBD2 (6 bases). Germline CDR1 is MNHNY and CDR2 is SVGAGI (reference sequence). The CDR3 covers 14 residues. V lost 0 bases, J lost 5 bases, and 10 bases lay in between. CDR3 amino acids: CASSYSEGAETQYF. CDR3 bases: TGTGCCAGCAGTTACTCGGAGGGAGCGGAGACCCAGTACTTC.